The present entry profiles one TCR beta chain with its context. These data belong to a study of T cell changes during pregnancy in multiple sclerosis. Only in-frame clones appear in the TCRdb table, and some are missing; sequencing was by immunoSEQ multiplex PCR. The table lists approximately 13,000 clones, around 89% of them singletons. Germline-derived CDR1 and CDR2 are SEHNR and FQNEAQ (reference sequence). J was trimmed by 7 bases and V by 2 bases; bases with no gene match: 13. This CDR3 has 18 residues. This sequence was found in a female donor in good health, enrolled as a control in a pregnancy study. J is TRBJ2-1 and V is TRBV7-9; TRBD2 aligns across 11 bases. Here the sequenced sample was CD8+ T cells from peripheral blood mononuclear cells, taken in the second trimester of pregnancy. CDR3 sequence (DNA): TGTGCCAGCAGCTTAAGCCATCTGGGACTAGCGGAGGGGAATGAGCAGTTCTTC. Translating it yields CASSLSHLGLAEGNEQFF. The full variable domain, with the rest looked up from reference TRBV7-9 and TRBJ2-1, is DTGVSQNPRHKITKRGQNVTFRCDPISEHNRLYWYRQTLGQGPEFLTYFQNEAQLEKSRLLSDRFSAERPKGSFSTLEIQRTEQGDSAMYLCASSLSHLGLAEGNEQFFGPGTRLTVL.